These 8 T cell receptor beta chains originate from one sample sequenced in a study of somatic mutations in cytotoxic T cells in rheumatoid arthritis. The method was immunoSEQ multiplex PCR; TCRdb's version includes in-frame clones alone and lacks a portion of them. Of 9,500 to 13,000 clones in the sample, roughly 80% were seen once. Material for sequencing was CD8+ T cells sorted from blood. The receptors here all came from an adult with rheumatoid arthritis.

This chain connects TRBV7-9 to TRBJ1-2, with TRBD1 as a possible D gene (5 bases). The V and J ends lost 5 bases and 0 bases respectively, with 13 bases between them. Germline CDR1 reads SEHNR; CDR2 reads FQNEAQ (reference sequence). The CDR3 length is 15 residues. The CDR3 loop reads CASSTTDKANYGYTF. CDR3 nucleotides: TGTGCCAGCAGCACGACAGATAAAGCTAACTATGGCTACACCTTC.

This chain connects TRBV10-1 to TRBJ2-3; 10 positions match TRBD2. Unmatched junction bases numbered 3, after V lost 6 bases and J lost 3 bases. This CDR3 has 14 amino acids. Germline V CDR1 and CDR2: WNHNN, SYGVQD (reference sequence). The CDR3 loop reads CASSMTSGTDTQYF. The DNA for the CDR3 is TGCGCCAGCAGCATGACTAGCGGGACAGATACGCAGTATTTT.

The chain uses TRBV27 and TRBJ1-2; D is undetermined. Trimming pared 5 bases from V and 0 bases from J, leaving 4 bases between. Germline CDR1 MNHEY, CDR2 SMNVEV (reference sequence). The CDR3 runs 12 residues. The CDR3 bases are TGTGCCAGCAGTAACGCTAACTATGGCTACACCTTC. This sequence encodes CASSNANYGYTF.

The rearrangement joins TRBV4-1 to TRBJ2-3; 8 positions match TRBD2. This CDR3 is built from 17 residues. J lost 5 bases, V lost 1 base, and 11 bases had no gene match. Germline V gene sequence: CDR1 MGHRA, CDR2 YSYEKL. DNA for the CDR3: TGCGCCAGCAGCCAAGTTTTGCCAGCGGGGGTGGAAGATACGCAGTATTTT. Amino acid sequence: CASSQVLPAGVEDTQYF.

The sample holds a few counts of this clone. In the same sample, other DNA sequences code for this CDR3. The rearrangement uses TRBV7-9 and TRBJ2-1; TRBD1 aligns across 9 bases. J was trimmed by 7 bases and V by 5 bases; bases with no gene match: 9. The CDR3 sequence is 15 residues long. Germline-derived CDR1 and CDR2 are SEHNR and FQNEAQ (reference sequence). The CDR3 DNA sequence: TGTGCCAGCAGCACCGCCCGGGACAGGGTGAATGAGCAGTTCTTC. Its translation is CASSTARDRVNEQFF.

V and J are TRBV29-1 and TRBJ2-7; 9 positions match TRBD1. This CDR3 is 14 amino acids long. Trimming removed 4 bases from V and 0 bases from J; junction bases left unmatched: 4. Germline V lookup: CDR1 SQVTM, CDR2 ANQGSEA. The DNA for the CDR3 is TGCAGCGTTGGGTGGACAGGGGTCTCCTACGAGCAGTACTTC. This gives the protein CSVGWTGVSYEQYF.

The rearrangement joins TRBV29-1 to TRBJ2-3; D unresolved. Trimming left V 1 base short and J 6 bases short, with 8 bases between. The CDR3 is made up of 12 amino acids. From germline, CDR1 is SQVTM and CDR2 ANQGSEA. CDR3 amino acids: CSVEAEPDTQYF. The CDR3 bases are TGCAGCGTTGAAGCGGAACCGGATACGCAGTATTTT.

The rearrangement uses TRBV7-8 and TRBJ1-5; D gene unclear. Trimming left V 1 base short and J 2 bases short, with 9 bases between. The CDR3 totals 15 residues. In germline, CDR1 is SGHVS, CDR2 FQNEAQ. The CDR3 reads CASSLGPRGNQPQHF. CDR3 nucleotide sequence: TGTGCCAGCAGCTTAGGCCCGAGGGGCAATCAGCCCCAGCATTTT.